A selection of T cell receptor beta chains follows, all from one sample in a study of blood T cell repertoires in COVID-19. The table came from immunoSEQ multiplex PCR; TCRdb's copy has only in-frame clones and leaves some out. This sample has some 300,000 clones, with approximately 86% found just once. What was sequenced was peripheral blood. The receptors shown here come from a woman between 65 and 79 years old with COVID-19, enrolled during active disease. Both conserved end residues are part of each CDR3. The D gene is left open where the match is weak. A clone size is listed for some rows: how often the clone was seen (once, few, many), or a class if it is expanded.

CDR3 protein: CASSVVGTENNEQFF
CDR3 DNA: TGTGCCAGCAGCGTAGTAGGGACAGAGAACAATGAGCAGTTCTTC
V gene: TRBV9
D gene: TRBD1
J gene: TRBJ2-1
clone size: once

CDR3 protein: CAWGPGLAGVSTGELFF
CDR3 DNA: TGTGCCTGGGGACCGGGACTAGCGGGGGTGTCCACCGGGGAGCTGTTTTTT
V gene: TRBV30
D gene: TRBD2
J gene: TRBJ2-2
clone size: -

CDR3 protein: CASSFRRYNEQFF
CDR3 DNA: TGTGCCAGCAGCTTCCGGAGATACAATGAGCAGTTCTTC
V gene: TRBV7-2
D gene: -
J gene: TRBJ2-1
clone size: -

CDR3 protein: CASSSTGNSGNTIYF
CDR3 DNA: TGCGCCAGCAGTTCGACAGGAAACTCTGGAAACACCATATATTTT
V gene: TRBV5-1
D gene: -
J gene: TRBJ1-3
clone size: -

CDR3 protein: CASSSRQGAIDTEAFF
CDR3 DNA: TGTGCCAGCAGTTCAAGGCAGGGGGCGATCGACACTGAAGCTTTCTTT
V gene: TRBV27
D gene: TRBD1
J gene: TRBJ1-1
clone size: few

CDR3 protein: CASSYSGQGWEKLFF
CDR3 DNA: TGTGCCAGCAGTTACTCTGGACAGGGTTGGGAAAAACTGTTTTTT
V gene: TRBV6-5
D gene: TRBD1
J gene: TRBJ1-4
clone size: -

CDR3 protein: CASSQVRGATGELFF
CDR3 DNA: TGTGCCAGCAGCCAAGTGCGGGGGGCCACCGGGGAGCTGTTTTTT
V gene: TRBV3-1/TRBV3-2
D gene: TRBD2
J gene: TRBJ2-2
clone size: many

CDR3 protein: CASSVAPGQGREQYF
CDR3 DNA: TGCGCCAGCAGCGTTGCCCCCGGACAGGGCCGGGAGCAGTACTTC
V gene: TRBV5-1
D gene: TRBD1
J gene: TRBJ2-7
clone size: once

CDR3 protein: CASSADGGGNIQYF
CDR3 DNA: TGTGCCAGCAGCGCTGACGGAGGCGGGAACATTCAGTACTTC
V gene: TRBV9
D gene: -
J gene: TRBJ2-4
clone size: -

CDR3 protein: CASRGTGTASKNTEAFF
CDR3 DNA: TGTGCCAGTAGGGGAACCGGGACAGCTTCTAAGAACACTGAAGCTTTCTTT
V gene: TRBV19
D gene: TRBD1
J gene: TRBJ1-1
clone size: -

CDR3 protein: CSVALGGYEQYF
CDR3 DNA: TGCAGCGTTGCTCTTGGGGGGTACGAGCAGTACTTC
V gene: TRBV29-1
D gene: -
J gene: TRBJ2-7
clone size: -

CDR3 protein: CAWRDGGIITEAFF
CDR3 DNA: TGTGCCTGGAGGGATGGGGGCATAATCACTGAAGCTTTCTTT
V gene: TRBV30
D gene: -
J gene: TRBJ1-1
clone size: -

CDR3 protein: CASSALGLSNEKLFF
CDR3 DNA: TGCGCCAGCAGCGCACTGGGACTGTCTAATGAAAAACTGTTTTTT
V gene: TRBV5-1
D gene: -
J gene: TRBJ1-4
clone size: -

CDR3 protein: CASSTRQGGYGYTF
CDR3 DNA: TGTGCCAGTAGTACCAGACAGGGAGGCTATGGCTACACCTTC
V gene: TRBV19
D gene: TRBD1
J gene: TRBJ1-2
clone size: -

CDR3 protein: CASSLSTGELFF
CDR3 DNA: TGTGCCAGCAGCCTTAGTACCGGGGAGCTGTTTTTT
V gene: TRBV6-5
D gene: -
J gene: TRBJ2-2
clone size: -

CDR3 protein: CASSTGQRIGYTF
CDR3 DNA: TGTGCCAGCAGCACGGGACAGCGGATAGGCTACACCTTC
V gene: TRBV27
D gene: TRBD1
J gene: TRBJ1-2
clone size: -

CDR3 protein: CASSQGPGGRTEAFF
CDR3 DNA: TGCGCCAGCAGCCAGGGCCCGGGGGGGCGTACTGAAGCTTTCTTT
V gene: TRBV4-3
D gene: -
J gene: TRBJ1-1
clone size: -

CDR3 protein: CASSLGGILNTEAFF
CDR3 DNA: TGCGCCAGCAGCTTGGGCGGGATCCTCAACACTGAAGCTTTCTTT
V gene: TRBV5-1
D gene: -
J gene: TRBJ1-1
clone size: -

CDR3 protein: CSASTQTGDYGYTF
CDR3 DNA: TGCAGTGCTAGTACTCAGACAGGTGATTATGGCTACACCTTC
V gene: TRBV20-1
D gene: -
J gene: TRBJ1-2
clone size: -

CDR3 protein: CATSDSDQPQHF
CDR3 DNA: TGTGCCACCAGTGATTCGGATCAGCCCCAGCATTTT
V gene: TRBV24-1
D gene: -
J gene: TRBJ1-5
clone size: -

CDR3 protein: CASTPTQNTEAFF
CDR3 DNA: TGTGCCAGCACCCCGACTCAGAACACTGAAGCTTTCTTT
V gene: TRBV6-5
D gene: -
J gene: TRBJ1-1
clone size: -

CDR3 protein: CSVDRGGTEAFF
CDR3 DNA: TGCAGCGTTGATAGGGGGGGAACTGAAGCTTTCTTT
V gene: TRBV29-1
D gene: -
J gene: TRBJ1-1
clone size: few

CDR3 protein: CASSSRGNTGELFF
CDR3 DNA: TGTGCCAGCAGCAGCAGGGGGAACACCGGGGAGCTGTTTTTT
V gene: TRBV6-2/TRBV6-3
D gene: -
J gene: TRBJ2-2
clone size: -

CDR3 protein: CASSLEGTENQPQHF
CDR3 DNA: TGCGCCAGCAGCTTGGAAGGGACAGAAAATCAGCCCCAGCATTTT
V gene: TRBV5-1
D gene: TRBD1
J gene: TRBJ1-5
clone size: -

CDR3 protein: CASSLAGLAGARGYNEQFF
CDR3 DNA: TGCGCCAGCAGCTTGGCTGGACTAGCGGGGGCCCGGGGGTACAATGAGCAGTTCTTC
V gene: TRBV5-1
D gene: TRBD2
J gene: TRBJ2-1
clone size: -

CDR3 protein: CASTLDAGLKAFF
CDR3 DNA: TGTGCCAGCACCCTGGACGCGGGGCTGAAAGCTTTCTTT
V gene: TRBV7-9
D gene: -
J gene: TRBJ1-1
clone size: few

CDR3 protein: CASSYREDQETQYF
CDR3 DNA: TGTGCCAGCAGTTACAGGGAGGACCAAGAGACCCAGTACTTC
V gene: TRBV6-5
D gene: -
J gene: TRBJ2-5
clone size: -

CDR3 protein: CASSQDAVVVAKNIQYF
CDR3 DNA: TGCGCCAGCAGCCAAGATGCGGTCGTTGTAGCCAAAAACATTCAGTACTTC
V gene: TRBV4-1
D gene: -
J gene: TRBJ2-4
clone size: -

CDR3 protein: CASSLGTNTGELFF
CDR3 DNA: TGCGCCAGCAGCTTGGGGACAAACACCGGGGAGCTGTTTTTT
V gene: TRBV5-1
D gene: -
J gene: TRBJ2-2
clone size: -

CDR3 protein: CASSLAGQLNSPLHF
CDR3 DNA: TGTGCCAGCAGCTTAGCGGGACAGTTAAATTCACCCCTCCACTTT
V gene: TRBV7-2
D gene: TRBD1
J gene: TRBJ1-6
clone size: -

CDR3 protein: CASSYTTEAFF
CDR3 DNA: TGTGCCAGCAGTTACACTACTGAAGCTTTCTTT
V gene: TRBV6-5
D gene: -
J gene: TRBJ1-1
clone size: -

CDR3 protein: CASSPRLAGVGDTQYF
CDR3 DNA: TGTGCCAGCAGCCCCCGACTAGCGGGGGTTGGAGATACGCAGTATTTT
V gene: TRBV7-2
D gene: TRBD2
J gene: TRBJ2-3
clone size: once

CDR3 protein: CASSLTGGPLGQFF
CDR3 DNA: TGTGCCAGCAGCTTAACGGGGGGGCCACTGGGGCAGTTCTTC
V gene: TRBV11-2
D gene: TRBD2
J gene: TRBJ2-1
clone size: once

CDR3 protein: CASSQDNPRRANVLTF
CDR3 DNA: TGTGCCAGCAGCCAAGATAACCCCAGGAGGGCCAACGTCCTGACTTTC
V gene: TRBV3-1/TRBV3-2
D gene: -
J gene: TRBJ2-6
clone size: -

CDR3 protein: CSGGQGNYGYTF
CDR3 DNA: TGCAGCGGAGGACAGGGGAACTATGGCTACACCTTC
V gene: TRBV29-1
D gene: TRBD1
J gene: TRBJ1-2
clone size: -

CDR3 protein: CASSPGGTDTYNEQFF
CDR3 DNA: TGCGCCAGCAGCCCGGGAGGGACGGATACCTACAATGAGCAGTTCTTC
V gene: TRBV5-1
D gene: TRBD2
J gene: TRBJ2-1
clone size: -

CDR3 protein: CASSFSYSGNTIYF
CDR3 DNA: TGTGCCAGCAGTTTCTCCTACTCTGGAAACACCATATATTTT
V gene: TRBV7-2
D gene: -
J gene: TRBJ1-3
clone size: -

CDR3 protein: CASSPRDRGWNTEAFF
CDR3 DNA: TGTGCCAGCAGCCCCCGGGACAGGGGATGGAACACTGAAGCTTTCTTT
V gene: TRBV14
D gene: TRBD1
J gene: TRBJ1-1
clone size: -

CDR3 protein: CAISMMEALGSNTGELFF
CDR3 DNA: TGTGCCATCAGTATGATGGAGGCGTTGGGGTCAAACACCGGGGAGCTGTTTTTT
V gene: TRBV10-3
D gene: -
J gene: TRBJ2-2
clone size: -

CDR3 protein: CAWSRDRVYEQYF
CDR3 DNA: TGTGCCTGGAGCCGGGACAGGGTCTACGAGCAGTACTTC
V gene: TRBV30
D gene: TRBD1
J gene: TRBJ2-7
clone size: -

CDR3 protein: CASSPRGSTDTQYF
CDR3 DNA: TGTGCCAGCAGCCCCAGGGGCAGCACAGATACGCAGTATTTT
V gene: TRBV28
D gene: -
J gene: TRBJ2-3
clone size: once

CDR3 protein: CASSSRTSGYSYEQYF
CDR3 DNA: TGTGCCAGCAGTTCTCGGACTAGCGGGTACTCCTACGAGCAGTACTTC
V gene: TRBV28
D gene: TRBD2
J gene: TRBJ2-7
clone size: -

CDR3 protein: CASSLEDFGRDTQYF
CDR3 DNA: TGCGCCAGCAGCTTGGAGGACTTCGGACGAGATACGCAGTATTTT
V gene: TRBV5-1
D gene: -
J gene: TRBJ2-3
clone size: -

CDR3 protein: CASSFDIMNTEAFF
CDR3 DNA: TGTGCCAGCAGCTTTGACATCATGAACACTGAAGCTTTCTTT
V gene: TRBV5-8
D gene: -
J gene: TRBJ1-1
clone size: -

CDR3 protein: CASSFGQVYGYTF
CDR3 DNA: TGTGCCAGCAGTTTTGGACAGGTCTATGGCTACACCTTC
V gene: TRBV12-3/TRBV12-4
D gene: TRBD1
J gene: TRBJ1-2
clone size: -